These T cell receptor beta chains were read from a single sample in a study of T cell responses to AZD1222 COVID-19 vaccine. The method was immunoSEQ multiplex PCR; TCRdb's version includes in-frame clones alone and lacks a portion of them. This sample has roughly 120,000 clones, with roughly nine tenths found just once. Here the sequenced sample was peripheral blood, taken on day 0 of AZD1222 vaccination. These receptors were taken from an adult in good health. CDR3s include the opening cysteine and the closing phenylalanine or tryptophan.

v_call: TRBV7-2
cdr3_aa: CASSLGGSTYEQYF

v_call: TRBV9
cdr3_aa: CASSGTVYGYTF

v_call: TRBV4-2
cdr3_aa: CASSPLGGLTINYGYTF

v_call: TRBV5-4
cdr3_aa: CASSRQGAGANEKLFF

v_call: TRBV19
cdr3_aa: CASSMREQPQHF

v_call: TRBV18
cdr3_aa: CASSTDRGLGETQYF

v_call: TRBV19
cdr3_aa: CASTEIRGTVPTGELFF

v_call: TRBV4-1
cdr3_aa: CASSQDPGLAGYEQYF

v_call: TRBV7-2
cdr3_aa: CASSPGTSGEEQFF

v_call: TRBV6-2/TRBV6-3
cdr3_aa: CASSSGLAGVITGELFF

v_call: TRBV7-6
cdr3_aa: CASSLTGGSSYNEQFF

v_call: TRBV12-3/TRBV12-4
cdr3_aa: CASSSGDYSPLHF

v_call: TRBV7-2
cdr3_aa: CASSYQRLIGKNTGELFF

v_call: TRBV6-2/TRBV6-3
cdr3_aa: CASSYNRAGEQYF

v_call: TRBV6-2/TRBV6-3
cdr3_aa: CASSPSGTGYRPLHF

v_call: TRBV18
cdr3_aa: CASSPLGGEEQYF

v_call: TRBV9
cdr3_aa: CASSVVASGRPGDTQYF

v_call: TRBV21-1
cdr3_aa: CASSKALEQSGNMVYEQYF

v_call: TRBV5-4
cdr3_aa: CASSLQRGRSYEQYF

v_call: TRBV28
cdr3_aa: CASSFETKDTQYF

v_call: TRBV29-1
cdr3_aa: CSAGTGGARQNGYTF

v_call: TRBV19
cdr3_aa: CARGGGYQETQYF

v_call: TRBV18
cdr3_aa: CASSPGLAGGYF

v_call: TRBV28
cdr3_aa: CASRGSYNEQFF

v_call: TRBV7-9
cdr3_aa: CASSLGQGATGELFF

v_call: TRBV18
cdr3_aa: CASSPPPGGGNQPQHF

v_call: TRBV3-1/TRBV3-2
cdr3_aa: CASSHLAGQGRYGYTF

v_call: TRBV4-1
cdr3_aa: CASSPEGARNQPQHF

v_call: TRBV19
cdr3_aa: CASSHRSAGDYTF

v_call: TRBV12-3/TRBV12-4
cdr3_aa: CASSSKAGNTIYF

v_call: TRBV7-8
cdr3_aa: CASSLAGMGANVLTF

v_call: TRBV2
cdr3_aa: CASSERQGGRNTEAFF

v_call: TRBV10-3
cdr3_aa: CAISAQESNQPQHF

v_call: TRBV6-5
cdr3_aa: CASTTQQGLADTQYF

v_call: TRBV6-5
cdr3_aa: CASRTGGSKTGELFF

v_call: TRBV11-3
cdr3_aa: CASSHHDERTNEKLFF

v_call: TRBV9
cdr3_aa: CASSVATGGTEQFF

v_call: TRBV3-1/TRBV3-2
cdr3_aa: CASSLGFEGYEQYF

v_call: TRBV3-1/TRBV3-2
cdr3_aa: CASSQDVARNSPLHF

v_call: TRBV5-1
cdr3_aa: CASSPSDRVGQPQHF

v_call: TRBV19
cdr3_aa: CASSIGSGTAIGETQYF

v_call: TRBV30
cdr3_aa: CAWNSAGWGTLHF

v_call: TRBV7-2
cdr3_aa: CASSLVPGRDTGELFF

v_call: TRBV12-3/TRBV12-4
cdr3_aa: CASSNAAGSEQYF

v_call: TRBV7-8
cdr3_aa: CASSLIGGRNQPQHF